This T cell receptor beta chain was observed in a study of human T cells and chemical hapten exposure (dated by TCRdb to 2020 to 2022). About the investigation overall: For sensitization, 2% DPC in acetone was applied to a roughly 2 cm by roughly 2 cm area of upper inner arm skin. Libraries were pooled for sequencing, and per-sample TCR yields varied mainly because of small differences in library volumes within the pool. Patient blood was sampled pre-sensitization (week 0) and at 2, 6 and about 24 weeks after DPC sensitization. The mostly female patient cohort included alopecia areata with under or over 50% scalp involvement, alopecia totalis and alopecia universalis. Patch testing was performed on the upper back with Finn chambers containing 0.01% DPC, and the patch tests were scored after 6 days according to International Contact Dermatitis Research Group standards. Throughout the study period of 20 to 30 weeks, patients also received therapeutic DPC doses to the scalp every week. The study tracked peripheral blood TCR repertoire changes in vivo during primary and secondary sensitization to the hapten diphenylcyclopropenone (DPC) in alopecia patients. Blood for TCR sequencing was provided by twenty-nine alopecia patients at one to four time points (pre-sensitization, 2, 6 and 24 weeks). For every blood RNA sample, sequencing covered both the TCR alpha and TCR beta chains. The research as a whole found: No change with DPC sensitization was found in the number of TCRs above 1 in 1000 frequency, and no evidence of global repertoire structure alterations was found. After repeated subsampling, changes were observed in the strength of the expansion versus patch-test correlation and in the threshold at which the correlation became significant. Compared with pre-sensitization or healthy control sets, expanded TCRs formed significantly more large CDR3 similarity clusters, which is consistent with antigen-driven responses. Patch test score correlated positively with the number of PT1 expanded TCRs, reaching significance at thresholds 8, 16 and 32 but not at 4. Alopecia, a presumed autoimmune disease, was present in all patients, so the immune response of the patients might differ from that of healthy individuals.

The time point label here, explained by the study, means: pre-sensitization, week 0. In light of the paper, this sample's treatment or condition label describes: therapeutic diphenylcyclopropenone sensitization with weekly scalp DPC. Total RNA was extracted from unfractionated whole blood collected in Tempus Blood RNA tubes. Blood at each patch-test visit was drawn before the patch test was applied. Patients were eligible if aged 18 to 70, diagnosed with alopecia and judged suitable for DPC therapy, and pregnant patients were excluded. In its sample, this clonotype was seen many times. There is no known antigen for this receptor. No per-base quality is available; no much larger clone lies one base away. There are 12 amino acids in the CDR3, from cysteine to phenylalanine inclusive. The kept DNA is CDR3 alone, 36 bases in frame from the first base. Relative to germline, V is missing 6 bases and J is missing 14 bases, with 9 bases of the junction outside any gene match.

Libraries were constructed by RACE. Sequencing took place on a NextSeq 500. Library preparation attached unique molecular identifiers to individual cDNA molecules for quantitative, reproducible TCR counting. From the authors' description of their analysis: Samples had a median of roughly 98,000 TCRs, with a range from roughly 23,224 to 750,000. V, J and CDR3 annotation of the TCR reads was performed with the Decombinator software suite. For PS versus PT1 abundance plots, all samples were subsampled to the same number of TCRs (28,000). TCRs were defined as expanded if absent before sensitization and observed at least eight times at the 2-week time point. TCRdb reran the public reads through fastp at Q25 and MiXCR, keeping productive beta chains. When rows share a CDR3 protein, they turn into one entry using the most common DNA and genes. The V and J calls and clone size are TCRdb's, not the authors'. The sample has 34,000 or so distinct CDR3 sequences on record, about a tenth of them singletons. The ten largest make up around 25% of the sample.

The sequence joins TRBV12-3 or TRBV12-4 to TRBJ2-1, with 8 junctional bases fitting TRBD1. This receptor was identified in a middle-aged man with alopecia areata. Some clones in this sample may be carry-over from other donors' samples. This material consisted of whole blood, taken in connection with sensitization to the hapten diphenylcyclopropenone (DPC). For the CDR3, the sequence is CASSLDTGGKFF. The DNA sequence follows: TGTGCCAGCAGCCTGGACACAGGGGGGAAGTTCTTC.